These T cell receptor beta chains were read from a single sample in a study of early T cells in non-severe SARS-CoV-2 infection. TCRdb re-derived calls from the 5' RACE reads in MiXCR, one entry per CDR3 protein. The repertoire consists of some 30,000 distinct CDR3 sequences, with approximately 5% occurring once and the leading ten covering around 5%. Sequenced: whole blood. The receptors stem from an adult who was a healthcare worker with PCR-confirmed SARS-CoV-2 infection or an uninfected control (not recorded which). Both conserved end residues are part of each CDR3. Each record gives: CDR3 protein, CDR3 DNA, J gene, clone size, V gene, D gene. D genes are given only for firm matches. Only part of the rows carry a size: once, few, many, or a class if the clone is expanded.

CASSVADRGQTQYF TGTGCCAGCAGCGTAGCTGACAGGGGGCAGACCCAGTACTTC TRBJ2-5 many TRBV9 TRBD1
CATTGGLPETQYF TGTGCCACAACCGGGGGGCTTCCAGAGACCCAGTACTTC TRBJ2-5 many TRBV24-1 -
CASSPEGVEQYF TGCGCCAGCAGCCCCGAGGGGGTCGAGCAGTACTTC TRBJ2-7 many TRBV5-1 -
CASRPTRDGGFKAF TGTGCCAGCCGCCCGACCCGGGACGGGGGATTCAAGGCCTTC TRBJ2-7 many TRBV6-2/TRBV6-3 -
CASSPQGGEWGTQYF TGCGCCAGCAGCCCCCAGGGCGGGGAATGGGGTACGCAGTATTTT TRBJ2-3 - TRBV4-3 -
CASSEAGASYNEQFF TGTGCCAGCAGTGAAGCGGGTGCCTCCTACAATGAGCAGTTCTTC TRBJ2-1 many TRBV6-1 -
CATLPGLAGVSSYNEQFF TGTGCCACTTTACCGGGACTAGCGGGAGTGAGCTCCTACAATGAGCAGTTCTTC TRBJ2-1 many TRBV24-1 TRBD2
CASSAAGQGTDTQYF TGTGCCAGCAGTGCCGCCGGACAGGGCACAGATACGCAGTATTTT TRBJ2-3 many TRBV12-3/TRBV12-4 TRBD1
CSWNSGTSGRGGTDTQYF TGCAGCTGGAATTCCGGGACTAGCGGGAGAGGAGGCACAGATACGCAGTATTTT TRBJ2-3 many TRBV20-1 TRBD2
CASSVDSGGGETQYF TGTGCCAGCAGCGTAGACTCGGGAGGGGGCGAGACCCAGTACTTC TRBJ2-5 many TRBV9 -
CACRLAGVGETQYF TGTGCCTGCCGACTAGCGGGAGTAGGAGAGACCCAGTACTTC TRBJ2-5 many TRBV6-1 TRBD2
CSASTSGVREQFF TGCAGTGCCTCGACTAGCGGGGTTCGAGAGCAGTTCTTC TRBJ2-1 many TRBV20-1 TRBD2
CASSYSVTRELETQYF TGTGCCAGCAGTTACTCGGTGACTAGGGAGTTAGAGACCCAGTACTTC TRBJ2-5 - TRBV6-2/TRBV6-3 -
CASSLEGLMQSPLHF TGCGCCAGCAGCTTGGAGGGCCTCATGCAATCACCCCTCCACTTT TRBJ1-6 many TRBV5-1 -
CASRDSGRIDTQYF TGTGCCAGCAGAGACAGCGGGCGAATAGATACGCAGTATTTT TRBJ2-3 many TRBV6-2/TRBV6-3 -
CAIRTLDGGTASYEQYF TGTGCCATCAGGACACTCGACGGGGGAACAGCCTCCTACGAGCAGTACTTC TRBJ2-7 many TRBV10-3 -
CASSLVEGTEVFF TGTGCCAGCAGCCTCGTGGAGGGAACTGAAGTTTTCTTT TRBJ1-1 - TRBV11-2 -
CASSSNVTRYNEQFF TGTGCTAGCAGCTCGAATGTGACTAGATACAATGAGCAGTTCTTC TRBJ2-1 many TRBV7-7 -
CASSWTTGDYNEQFF TGTGCCAGCAGTTGGACCACAGGGGATTACAATGAGCAGTTCTTC TRBJ2-1 - TRBV2 TRBD1
CASSLASGGPHEQFF TGTGCCAGCAGCTTAGCTTCGGGAGGGCCCCATGAGCAGTTCTTC TRBJ2-1 few TRBV7-9 TRBD2
CASSREGAGSEKTQYF TGTGCCAGCTCACGAGAAGGGGCGGGGTCGGAGAAGACCCAGTACTTC TRBJ2-5 many TRBV18 -
CASSRPLSTDSGANVLTF TGTGCCAGCAGCCGGCCGCTTTCGACAGACTCTGGGGCCAACGTCCTGACTTTC TRBJ2-6 many TRBV6-5 -
CASTPFSDRTFFSGYTF TGTGCCAGCACCCCTTTTTCGGACAGAACTTTCTTCAGTGGCTACACCTTC TRBJ1-2 many TRBV6-2/TRBV6-3 -
CASSLRKNYGYTF TGTGCCAGCAGCTTACGGAAGAACTATGGCTACACCTTC TRBJ1-2 many TRBV7-6 -
CASSPHRATYEQYF TGTGCCAGCAGCCCTCACCGGGCCACCTACGAGCAGTACTTC TRBJ2-7 many TRBV7-9 -
CSARFLPSSYNEQFF TGCAGTGCTAGGTTCCTTCCGAGCTCCTACAATGAGCAGTTCTTC TRBJ2-1 many TRBV20-1 -
CASSPVLGWYEQYF TGTGCCAGCAGCCCCGTTTTGGGGTGGTACGAGCAGTACTTC TRBJ2-7 few TRBV27 -
CASSLLETGLQETQYF TGTGCCAGCAGCTTACTTGAGACAGGTCTCCAAGAGACCCAGTACTTC TRBJ2-5 many TRBV7-8 -
CATQGSGNTIYF TGTGCCACCCAGGGATCTGGAAACACCATATATTTT TRBJ1-3 many TRBV10-3 -
CASSLARTSAVPYEQYF TGCGCCAGCAGCTTGGCCCGAACTAGCGCCGTCCCCTACGAGCAGTACTTC TRBJ2-7 many TRBV5-1 TRBD2
CASRSLGLAGELFF TGTGCCAGCAGGTCCCTAGGGTTAGCCGGGGAGCTGTTTTTT TRBJ2-2 many TRBV12-3/TRBV12-4 -
CASTSRGRDEQYF TGCGCCAGCACCTCGAGAGGGAGGGACGAGCAGTACTTC TRBJ2-7 many TRBV5-1 TRBD2
CASSPITGTGASTEAFF TGTGCCAGCAGCCCAATTACCGGGACAGGGGCAAGCACTGAAGCTTTCTTT TRBJ1-1 many TRBV27 TRBD1
CASSLGSGVGTEAFF TGTGCCAGCAGCTTAGGTTCGGGGGTCGGAACTGAAGCTTTCTTT TRBJ1-1 many TRBV11-3 -
CASSVATGGMTDTQYF TGTGCCAGCAGCGTAGCGACAGGGGGAATGACAGATACGCAGTATTTT TRBJ2-3 many TRBV9 TRBD1
CASSRDPSSYEQYF TGTGCCAGCAGCCGGGACCCCAGCTCCTACGAGCAGTACTTC TRBJ2-7 many TRBV19 -
CASRPGTDFYGYTF TGTGCCAGCAGGCCCGGGACAGACTTCTATGGCTACACCTTC TRBJ1-2 many TRBV3-1 TRBD1
CATSIPGAPYEQYF TGTGCCACCAGCATACCGGGGGCGCCGTACGAGCAGTACTTC TRBJ2-7 many TRBV15 -
CATSFSAGSTDTQYF TGTGCCACCAGTTTTTCAGCGGGGAGCACAGATACGCAGTATTTT TRBJ2-3 many TRBV24-1 TRBD2
CATSDPTRQGAGELFF TGTGCCACCAGTGATCCCACCCGACAGGGGGCCGGGGAGCTGTTTTTT TRBJ2-2 few TRBV24-1 TRBD1
CASKTGDEQYF TGTGCCAGCAAAACAGGGGACGAGCAGTACTTC TRBJ2-7 - TRBV12-3/TRBV12-4 TRBD1
CASSWNMNTGELFF TGTGCCAGCAGCTGGAACATGAACACCGGGGAGCTGTTTTTT TRBJ2-2 - TRBV11-3 -
CSAAGTGYHEQYF TGCAGCGCCGCCGGGACAGGGTACCACGAGCAGTACTTC TRBJ2-7 many TRBV20-1 TRBD1
CASSPGQTNEKLFF TGTGCCAGCTCACCGGGACAGACTAATGAAAAACTGTTTTTT TRBJ1-4 many TRBV18 TRBD1
CASSLSTGLVAGGRREQYF TGTGCCAGCAGTTTATCCACGGGCTTGGTAGCGGGAGGACGTAGGGAGCAGTACTTC TRBJ2-7 many TRBV27 TRBD2
CASSWKARNEQFF TGTGCCAGCAGCTGGAAAGCTAGGAATGAGCAGTTCTTC TRBJ2-1 - TRBV7-8 -
CASSPRGITYEQYF TGTGCCAGCAGCCCAAGAGGGATTACCTACGAGCAGTACTTC TRBJ2-7 many TRBV9 -
CASSYPGSGEAFF TGTGCCAGCAGTTACCCGGGATCGGGTGAAGCTTTCTTT TRBJ1-1 - TRBV6-5 -
CASSDPTGALVPQPQHF TGTGCCAGCAGTGACCCGACAGGGGCGCTGGTCCCTCAGCCCCAGCATTTT TRBJ1-5 many TRBV2 TRBD1
CASSSLGTGYSYNEQFF TGTGCCAGCAGCTCCCTGGGGACAGGGTACTCCTACAATGAGCAGTTCTTC TRBJ2-1 many TRBV5-4 TRBD1
CASSLSPGLRQFF TGTGCCAGCAGTTTATCGCCCGGATTGAGGCAGTTCTTC TRBJ2-1 many TRBV27 -
CASSLPGTNYGYTF TGTGCCAGCAGCCTACCCGGGACAAACTATGGCTACACCTTC TRBJ1-2 many TRBV7-9 -
CASSDKTNEKLFF TGTGCCAGCAGCGACAAGACTAATGAAAAACTGTTTTTT TRBJ1-4 many TRBV7-6 -
CASSPSQGINEQFF TGTGCCAGCAGCCCGTCACAGGGAATCAATGAGCAGTTCTTC TRBJ2-1 few TRBV9 -
CAISESTRRYTQYF TGTGCCATCAGTGAGTCGACTCGGCGATATACGCAGTATTTT TRBJ2-3 - TRBV10-3 -
CASSQASGRLSYEQYF TGTGCCAGCAGCCAAGCCTCCGGCCGCCTCTCCTACGAGCAGTACTTC TRBJ2-7 - TRBV14 -
CASGFSGGTEAFF TGTGCCAGCGGCTTCTCAGGGGGCACTGAAGCTTTCTTT TRBJ1-1 many TRBV6-4 TRBD1
CASSPTGQGSTGELFF TGTGCCAGCAGCCCGACCGGACAGGGAAGCACCGGGGAGCTGTTTTTT TRBJ2-2 - TRBV3-1 TRBD1